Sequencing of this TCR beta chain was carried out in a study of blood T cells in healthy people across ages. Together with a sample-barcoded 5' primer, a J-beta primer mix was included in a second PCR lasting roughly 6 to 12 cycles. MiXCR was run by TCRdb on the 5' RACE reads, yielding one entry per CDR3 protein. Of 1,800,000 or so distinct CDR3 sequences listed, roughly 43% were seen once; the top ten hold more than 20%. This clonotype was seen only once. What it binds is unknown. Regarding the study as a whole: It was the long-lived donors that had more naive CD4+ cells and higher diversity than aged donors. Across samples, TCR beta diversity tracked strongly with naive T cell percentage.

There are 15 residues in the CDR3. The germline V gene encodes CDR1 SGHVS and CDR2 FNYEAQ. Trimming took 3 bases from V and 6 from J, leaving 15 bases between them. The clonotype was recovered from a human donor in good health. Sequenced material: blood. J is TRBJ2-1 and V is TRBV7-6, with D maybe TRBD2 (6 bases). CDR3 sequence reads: CASSFTSPPGNEQFF. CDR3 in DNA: TGTGCCAGCAGCTTTACTAGCCCACCCGGCAATGAGCAGTTCTTC. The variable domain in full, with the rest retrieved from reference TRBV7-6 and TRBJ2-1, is GAGVSQSPRYKVTKRGQDVALRCDPISGHVSLYWYRQALGQGPEFLTYFNYEAQQDKSGLPNDRFSAERPEGSISTLTIQRTEQRDSAMYRCASSFTSPPGNEQFFGPGTRLTVL.